This is a list of T cell receptor beta chains from one sample in a study of OX40 agonist ivuxolimab in advanced cancers. Libraries were prepared by immunoSEQ multiplex PCR; TCRdb keeps only in-frame clonotypes and omits some of them. The data contain tens of thousands of clones, around 86% of them singletons. The material was CD4+ or CD8+ T cells sorted from blood, obtained in a trial of the OX40 agonist ivuxolimab. These receptors were collected from an adult with an advanced solid tumor such as melanoma, head and neck, liver or kidney cancer. Both conserved end residues are part of each CDR3. The D gene is left open where the match is weak. Rows may omit the clone size; those that give it use once, few, many or a size class.

V: TRBV11-2
size: NA
D: NA
J: TRBJ1-1
CDR3: CASSLGRTTEAFF
DNA: TGTGCCAGCAGCTTAGGCAGAACCACTGAAGCTTTCTTT

V: TRBV9
size: NA
D: TRBD1
J: TRBJ2-3
CDR3: CASSVDWTGGSDTQYF
DNA: TGTGCCAGCAGCGTAGACTGGACAGGGGGCTCAGATACGCAGTATTTT

V: TRBV5-6
size: NA
D: TRBD2
J: TRBJ2-4
CDR3: CASSSGKTKNIQYF
DNA: TGTGCCAGCTCTAGCGGGAAGACCAAAAACATTCAGTACTTC

V: TRBV4-1
size: NA
D: TRBD2
J: TRBJ2-1
CDR3: CASSQSASGAYNEQFF
DNA: TGCGCCAGCAGCCAATCGGCTAGCGGGGCCTACAATGAGCAGTTCTTC

V: TRBV5-4
size: NA
D: NA
J: TRBJ1-1
CDR3: CASSNLRGSGGTEAFF
DNA: TGTGCCAGCAGCAACTTACGGGGCTCAGGCGGGACTGAAGCTTTCTTT

V: TRBV15
size: few
D: NA
J: TRBJ1-2
CDR3: CATSRDFFQGSYGYTF
DNA: TGTGCCACCAGCAGAGATTTTTTCCAGGGGTCCTATGGCTACACCTTC

V: TRBV6-1
size: NA
D: NA
J: TRBJ1-2
CDR3: CASSEAMGRGGYTF
DNA: TGTGCCAGCAGTGAAGCGATGGGAAGGGGTGGCTACACCTTC

V: TRBV7-9
size: NA
D: NA
J: TRBJ1-1
CDR3: CASSLGGRLDTEAFF
DNA: TGTGCCAGCAGCTTAGGGGGACGATTGGACACTGAAGCTTTCTTT

V: TRBV28
size: NA
D: NA
J: TRBJ1-4
CDR3: CASSRPTNEKLFF
DNA: TGTGCCAGCAGTAGGCCCACTAATGAAAAACTGTTTTTT

V: TRBV7-3
size: NA
D: NA
J: TRBJ1-1
CDR3: CASSLVSGIYTEAFF
DNA: TGTGCCAGCAGCTTAGTGTCGGGAATTTACACTGAAGCTTTCTTT

V: TRBV11-2
size: NA
D: NA
J: TRBJ1-3
CDR3: CASSLAENTIYF
DNA: TGTGCCAGCAGCTTGGCCGAAAACACCATATATTTT

V: TRBV11-3
size: NA
D: TRBD1
J: TRBJ2-1
CDR3: CASSLAAGTVLYNEQFF
DNA: TGTGCCAGCAGCTTGGCAGCCGGGACAGTGCTCTACAATGAGCAGTTCTTC

V: TRBV15
size: NA
D: NA
J: TRBJ2-3
CDR3: CATSRDRGWSQYF
DNA: TGTGCCACCAGCAGAGACAGGGGCTGGTCGCAGTATTTT

V: TRBV11-2
size: NA
D: TRBD1
J: TRBJ2-5
CDR3: CASAGQGVYPAYF
DNA: TGTGCCAGCGCCGGACAGGGGGTTTACCCAGCGTACTTC

V: TRBV5-4
size: NA
D: NA
J: TRBJ2-2
CDR3: CASSLGIGGTGELFF
DNA: TGTGCCAGCAGCTTGGGCATCGGGGGCACCGGGGAGCTGTTTTTT

V: TRBV6-5
size: NA
D: NA
J: TRBJ1-5
CDR3: CASSEMWANQPQHF
DNA: TGTGCCAGCAGTGAGATGTGGGCCAATCAGCCCCAGCATTTT

V: TRBV9
size: NA
D: NA
J: TRBJ1-5
CDR3: CASSPHEGNQPQHF
DNA: TGTGCCAGCAGCCCGCACGAAGGGAATCAGCCCCAGCATTTT

V: TRBV7-9
size: NA
D: TRBD2
J: TRBJ2-7
CDR3: CASSSGLAGGDEQYF
DNA: TGTGCCAGCAGCTCGGGACTAGCGGGAGGTGACGAGCAGTACTTC

V: TRBV5-1
size: NA
D: TRBD2
J: TRBJ2-5
CDR3: CASRGDQAGLMETQYF
DNA: TGCGCCAGCAGGGGGGATCAAGCGGGACTTATGGAGACCCAGTACTTC

V: TRBV5-1
size: NA
D: NA
J: TRBJ2-2
CDR3: CASSLEVVSGELFF
DNA: TGCGCCAGCAGCTTGGAAGTAGTATCAGGGGAGCTGTTTTTT

V: TRBV29-1
size: NA
D: NA
J: TRBJ2-4
CDR3: CSASGTAKNIQYF
DNA: TGCAGCGCGTCCGGGACAGCCAAAAACATTCAGTACTTC

V: TRBV6-1
size: once
D: TRBD2
J: TRBJ2-2
CDR3: CASSWGGVTGELFF
DNA: TGTGCCAGCAGTTGGGGGGGAGTCACCGGGGAGCTGTTTTTT

V: TRBV10-1
size: NA
D: TRBD1
J: TRBJ2-1
CDR3: CASRGQGAGEQFF
DNA: TGCGCCAGCAGGGGACAGGGGGCGGGGGAGCAGTTCTTC

V: TRBV11-2
size: NA
D: TRBD1
J: TRBJ1-1
CDR3: CASSFETGPYTEAFF
DNA: TGTGCCAGCAGCTTTGAGACAGGGCCCTACACTGAAGCTTTCTTT

V: TRBV9
size: NA
D: TRBD2
J: TRBJ2-3
CDR3: CASSVDLAGDTQYF
DNA: TGTGCCAGCAGCGTAGACCTAGCGGGGGATACGCAGTATTTT

V: TRBV29-1
size: NA
D: NA
J: TRBJ2-5
CDR3: CSVVAKETQYF
DNA: TGCAGCGTTGTGGCGAAAGAGACCCAGTACTTC

V: TRBV19
size: NA
D: TRBD1
J: TRBJ1-4
CDR3: CASGDRAWEKLFF
DNA: TGTGCCAGTGGGGACAGGGCATGGGAAAAACTGTTTTTT

V: TRBV7-2
size: NA
D: NA
J: TRBJ2-1
CDR3: CASSLWRTDNEQFF
DNA: TGTGCCAGCAGCTTATGGCGGACAGACAATGAGCAGTTCTTC

V: TRBV6-5
size: once
D: NA
J: TRBJ2-7
CDR3: CASRGGGRVHEQYF
DNA: TGTGCCAGCAGAGGGGGGGGGCGAGTCCACGAGCAGTACTTC

V: TRBV7-5
size: NA
D: NA
J: TRBJ2-1
CDR3: CVRSFTATSGGSYNEQFF
DNA: TGTGTCAGAAGCTTCACGGCTACTAGCGGGGGCTCCTACAATGAGCAGTTCTTC

V: TRBV2
size: NA
D: NA
J: TRBJ2-6
CDR3: CASSEAGRGAGANVLTF
DNA: TGTGCCAGCAGTGAAGCGGGGCGCGGGGCTGGGGCCAACGTCCTGACTTTC

V: TRBV18
size: NA
D: NA
J: TRBJ1-1
CDR3: CASSPASQDTEAFF
DNA: TGTGCCAGCTCACCCGCATCGCAGGACACTGAAGCTTTCTTT

V: TRBV7-9
size: once
D: NA
J: TRBJ1-3
CDR3: CASSLGGKNTIYF
DNA: TGTGCCAGCAGCTTGGGCGGGAAAAACACCATATATTTT

V: TRBV11-2
size: NA
D: NA
J: TRBJ2-3
CDR3: CASSSGWEGTDTQYF
DNA: TGTGCCAGCAGCTCTGGGTGGGAGGGCACAGATACGCAGTATTTT

V: TRBV9
size: NA
D: TRBD2
J: TRBJ2-1
CDR3: CASSVDPSGRPGDNEQFF
DNA: TGTGCCAGCAGCGTAGATCCTAGCGGGAGGCCCGGGGACAATGAGCAGTTCTTC

V: TRBV10-2
size: once
D: TRBD2
J: TRBJ2-3
CDR3: CASSRLAGDTDTQYF
DNA: TGCGCCAGCAGCCGACTAGCGGGGGACACAGATACGCAGTATTTT

V: TRBV5-1
size: once
D: TRBD1
J: TRBJ1-4
CDR3: CASSWTGTGSEKLFF
DNA: TGCGCCAGCAGCTGGACCGGGACAGGTAGTGAAAAACTGTTTTTT

V: TRBV18
size: NA
D: NA
J: TRBJ1-2
CDR3: CASSPQSKPDGSRLMGGYTF
DNA: TGTGCCAGCTCACCACAGAGTAAGCCCGATGGTTCTCGATTGATGGGTGGCTACACCTTC

V: TRBV28
size: NA
D: TRBD1
J: TRBJ2-5
CDR3: CASTKDRFGTQYF
DNA: TGTGCCAGTACCAAGGACAGGTTCGGGACCCAGTACTTC

V: TRBV11-2
size: NA
D: TRBD1
J: TRBJ1-1
CDR3: CASSLGVGTGIAFF
DNA: TGTGCCAGCAGCCTAGGAGTCGGGACAGGGATAGCTTTCTTT

V: TRBV2
size: NA
D: NA
J: TRBJ1-1
CDR3: CASLEKGYGTEAFF
DNA: TGTGCCAGCTTAGAAAAGGGCTACGGGACTGAAGCTTTCTTT